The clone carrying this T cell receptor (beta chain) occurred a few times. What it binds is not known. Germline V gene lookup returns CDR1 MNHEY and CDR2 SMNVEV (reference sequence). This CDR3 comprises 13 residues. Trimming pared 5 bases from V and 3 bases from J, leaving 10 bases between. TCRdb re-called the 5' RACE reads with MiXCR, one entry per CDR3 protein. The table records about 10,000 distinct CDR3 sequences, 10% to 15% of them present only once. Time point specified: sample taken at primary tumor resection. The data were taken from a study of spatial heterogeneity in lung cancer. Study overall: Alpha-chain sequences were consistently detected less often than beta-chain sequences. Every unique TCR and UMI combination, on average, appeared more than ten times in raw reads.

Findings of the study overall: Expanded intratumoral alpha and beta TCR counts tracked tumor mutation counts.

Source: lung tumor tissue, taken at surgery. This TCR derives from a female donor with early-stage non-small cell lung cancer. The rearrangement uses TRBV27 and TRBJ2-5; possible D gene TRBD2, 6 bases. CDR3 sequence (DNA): TGTGCCAGCAGTCCTAGGAGGGAAGAGACCCAGTACTTC. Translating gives CASSPRREETQYF.